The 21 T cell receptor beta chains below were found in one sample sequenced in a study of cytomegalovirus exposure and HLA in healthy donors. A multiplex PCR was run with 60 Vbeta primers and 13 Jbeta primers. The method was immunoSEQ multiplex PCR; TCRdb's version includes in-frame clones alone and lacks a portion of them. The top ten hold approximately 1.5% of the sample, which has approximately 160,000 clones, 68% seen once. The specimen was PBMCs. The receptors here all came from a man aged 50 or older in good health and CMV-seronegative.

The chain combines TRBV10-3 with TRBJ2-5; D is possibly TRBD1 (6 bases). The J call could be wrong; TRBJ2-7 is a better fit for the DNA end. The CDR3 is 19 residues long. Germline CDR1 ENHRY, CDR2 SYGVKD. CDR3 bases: TGTGCCATCAGTGACCTTGATCTAAGGGCGGCAGGGGAGATCTACGAGCAGTACTTC. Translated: CAISDLDLRAAGEIYEQYF.

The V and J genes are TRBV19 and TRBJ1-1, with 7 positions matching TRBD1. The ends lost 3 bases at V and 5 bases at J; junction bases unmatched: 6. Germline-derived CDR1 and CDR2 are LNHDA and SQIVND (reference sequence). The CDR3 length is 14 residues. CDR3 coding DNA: TGTGCCAGTAGTATCAACAGGGGTTGGACTGAAGCTTTCTTT. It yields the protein CASSINRGWTEAFF.

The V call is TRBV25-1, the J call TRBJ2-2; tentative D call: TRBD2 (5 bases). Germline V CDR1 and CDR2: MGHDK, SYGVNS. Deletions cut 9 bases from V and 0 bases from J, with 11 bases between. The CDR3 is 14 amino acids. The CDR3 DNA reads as TGTGCCAGTACCCCGGGATCGAACACCGGGGAGCTGTTTTTT. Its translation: CASTPGSNTGELFF.

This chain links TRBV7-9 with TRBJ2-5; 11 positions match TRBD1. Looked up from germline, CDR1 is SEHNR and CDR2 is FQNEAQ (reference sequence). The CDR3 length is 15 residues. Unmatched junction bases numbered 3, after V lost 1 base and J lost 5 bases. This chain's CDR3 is CASSLEGDRGETQYF. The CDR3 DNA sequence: TGTGCCAGCAGCTTAGAAGGGGACAGGGGGGAGACCCAGTACTTC.

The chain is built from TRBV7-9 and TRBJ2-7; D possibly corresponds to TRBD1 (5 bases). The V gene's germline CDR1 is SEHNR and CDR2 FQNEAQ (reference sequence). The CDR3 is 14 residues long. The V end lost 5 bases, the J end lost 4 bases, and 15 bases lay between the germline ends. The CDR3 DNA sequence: TGTGCCAGCAGCCCCCAAACAGGCCTTTACGAGCAGTACTTC. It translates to CASSPQTGLYEQYF.

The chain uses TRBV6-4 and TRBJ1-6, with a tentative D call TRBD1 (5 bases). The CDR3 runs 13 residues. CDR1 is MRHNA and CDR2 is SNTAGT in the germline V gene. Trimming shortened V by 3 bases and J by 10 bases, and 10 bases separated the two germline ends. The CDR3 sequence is CASSEDSYSPLHF. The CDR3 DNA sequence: TGTGCCAGCAGTGAAGACAGCTACTCACCCCTCCACTTT.

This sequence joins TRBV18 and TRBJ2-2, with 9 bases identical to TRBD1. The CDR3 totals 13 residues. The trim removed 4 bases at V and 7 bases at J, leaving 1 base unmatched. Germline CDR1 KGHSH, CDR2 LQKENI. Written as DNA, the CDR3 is TGTGCCAGCTCACGACAGGGGGACGGGGAGCTGTTTTTT. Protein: CASSRQGDGELFF.

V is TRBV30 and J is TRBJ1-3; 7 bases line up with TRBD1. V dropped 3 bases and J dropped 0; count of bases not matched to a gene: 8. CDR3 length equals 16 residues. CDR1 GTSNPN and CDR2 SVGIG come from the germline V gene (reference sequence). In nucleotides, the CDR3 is TGTGCCTGGAGCCCCCCCTGGGACAGCTCTGGAAACACCATATATTTT. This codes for CAWSPPWDSSGNTIYF. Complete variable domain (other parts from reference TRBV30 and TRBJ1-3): SQTIHQWPATLVQPVGSPLSLECTVEGTSNPNLYWYRQAAGRGLQLLFYSVGIGQISSEVPQNLSASRPQDRQFILSSKKLLLSDSGFYLCAWSPPWDSSGNTIYFGEGSWLTVV.

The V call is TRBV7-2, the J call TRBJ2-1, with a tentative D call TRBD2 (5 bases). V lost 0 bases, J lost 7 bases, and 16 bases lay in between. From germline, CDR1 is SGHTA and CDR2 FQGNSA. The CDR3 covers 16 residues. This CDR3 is CASSLAGGRRRNEQFF. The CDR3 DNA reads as TGTGCCAGCAGCTTAGCTGGCGGGCGAAGGAGGAATGAGCAGTTCTTC.

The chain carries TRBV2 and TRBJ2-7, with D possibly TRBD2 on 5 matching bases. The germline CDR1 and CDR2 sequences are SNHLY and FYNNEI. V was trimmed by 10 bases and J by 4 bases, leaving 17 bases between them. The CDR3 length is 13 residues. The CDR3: CATRRTKAYEQYF. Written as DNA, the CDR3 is TGTGCCACTAGGAGGACCAAGGCGTACGAGCAGTACTTC. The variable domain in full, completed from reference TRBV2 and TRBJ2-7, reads EPEVTQTPSHQVTQMGQEVILRCVPISNHLYFYWYRQILGQKVEFLVSFYNNEISEKSEIFDDQFSVERPDGSNFTLKIRSTKLEDSAMYFCATRRTKAYEQYFGPGTRLTVT.

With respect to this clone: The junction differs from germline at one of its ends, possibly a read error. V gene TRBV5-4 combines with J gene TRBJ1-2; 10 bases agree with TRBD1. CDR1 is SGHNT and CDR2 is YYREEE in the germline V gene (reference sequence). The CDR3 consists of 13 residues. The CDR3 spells CASSWDRGYGYTF. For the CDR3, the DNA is TGTGCCAGCAGCTGGGACAGGGGTTATGGATACACCTTC.

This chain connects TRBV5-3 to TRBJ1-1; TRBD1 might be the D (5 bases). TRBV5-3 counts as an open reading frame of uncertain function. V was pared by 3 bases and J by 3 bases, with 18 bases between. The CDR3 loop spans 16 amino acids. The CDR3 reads CARSCPSSRGDTEAFF. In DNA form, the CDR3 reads TGTGCCAGAAGCTGCCCGTCCTCTCGGGGGGACACTGAAGCTTTCTTT.

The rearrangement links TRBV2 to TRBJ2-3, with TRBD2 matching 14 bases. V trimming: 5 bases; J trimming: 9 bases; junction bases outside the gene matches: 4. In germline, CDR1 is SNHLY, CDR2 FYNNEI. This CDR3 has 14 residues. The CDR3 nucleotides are TGTGCCAGCAGTACGGGACTAGCGGGGGAGACGCAGTATTTT. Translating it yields CASSTGLAGETQYF.

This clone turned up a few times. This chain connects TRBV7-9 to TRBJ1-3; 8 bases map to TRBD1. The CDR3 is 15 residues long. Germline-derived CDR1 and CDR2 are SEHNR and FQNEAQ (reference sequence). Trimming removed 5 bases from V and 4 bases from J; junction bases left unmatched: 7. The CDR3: CASSPRTGTGNTIYF. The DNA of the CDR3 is TGTGCCAGCAGCCCACGGACAGGGACCGGAAACACCATATATTTT.

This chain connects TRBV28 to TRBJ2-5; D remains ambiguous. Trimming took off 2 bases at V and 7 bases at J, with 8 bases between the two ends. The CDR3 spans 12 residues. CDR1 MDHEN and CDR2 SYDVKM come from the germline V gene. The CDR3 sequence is CASSLAPGTQYF. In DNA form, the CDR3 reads TGTGCCAGCAGTTTAGCCCCAGGGACCCAGTACTTC. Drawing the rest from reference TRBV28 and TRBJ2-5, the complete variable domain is DVKVTQSSRYLVKRTGEKVFLECVQDMDHENMFWYRQDPGLGLRLIYFSYDVKMKEKGDIPEGYSVSREKKERFSLILESASTNQTSMYLCASSLAPGTQYFGPGTRLLVL.

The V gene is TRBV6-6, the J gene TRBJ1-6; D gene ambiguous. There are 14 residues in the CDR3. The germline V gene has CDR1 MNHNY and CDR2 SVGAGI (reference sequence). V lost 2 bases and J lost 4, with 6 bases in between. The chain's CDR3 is CASSYSKYNSPLHF. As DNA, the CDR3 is TGTGCCAGCAGTTACAGCAAGTATAATTCACCCCTCCACTTT.

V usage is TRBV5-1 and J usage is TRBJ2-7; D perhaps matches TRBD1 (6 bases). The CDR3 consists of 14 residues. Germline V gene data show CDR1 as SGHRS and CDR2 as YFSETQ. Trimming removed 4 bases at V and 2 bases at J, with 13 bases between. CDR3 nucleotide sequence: TGCGCCAGCAGCCCCCGGACAGCCGCCTACGAGCAGTACTTC. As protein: CASSPRTAAYEQYF.

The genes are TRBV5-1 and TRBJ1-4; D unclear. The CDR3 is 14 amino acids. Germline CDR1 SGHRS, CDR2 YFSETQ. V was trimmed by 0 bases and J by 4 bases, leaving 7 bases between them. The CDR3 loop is CASSLGQFNEKLFF. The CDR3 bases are TGCGCCAGCAGCTTGGGCCAGTTTAATGAAAAACTGTTTTTT.

CDR3 in DNA: TGTGCCAGCAGCTTGTTTCTCGGCAGGATGAACACTGAAGCTTTCTTT. Translation gives CASSLFLGRMNTEAFF. The genes are TRBV5-6 and TRBJ1-1; unclear D gene. The CDR3 has 16 residues. Germline CDR1 is SGHDT and CDR2 is YYEEEE. V was shortened by 1 base and J by 0 bases, with 13 bases between the two germline ends.

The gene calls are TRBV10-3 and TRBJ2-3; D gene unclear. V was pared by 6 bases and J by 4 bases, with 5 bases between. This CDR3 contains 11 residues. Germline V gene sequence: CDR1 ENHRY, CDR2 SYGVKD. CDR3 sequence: CAISGSDTQYF. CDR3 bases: TGTGCCATCAGCGGGTCAGATACGCAGTATTTT.

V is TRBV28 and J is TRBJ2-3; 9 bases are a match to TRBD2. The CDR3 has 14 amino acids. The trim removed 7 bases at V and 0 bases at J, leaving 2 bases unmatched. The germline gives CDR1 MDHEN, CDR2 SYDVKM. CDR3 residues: CASKTSGSTDTQYF. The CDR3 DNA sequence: TGTGCCAGCAAAACTAGCGGGAGCACAGATACGCAGTATTTT. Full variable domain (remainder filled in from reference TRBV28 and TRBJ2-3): DVKVTQSSRYLVKRTGEKVFLECVQDMDHENMFWYRQDPGLGLRLIYFSYDVKMKEKGDIPEGYSVSREKKERFSLILESASTNQTSMYLCASKTSGSTDTQYFGPGTRLTVL.